This is a list of T cell receptor beta chains from one sample in a study of cytomegalovirus exposure and HLA in healthy donors. Produced via immunoSEQ multiplex PCR; TCRdb's table is partial and in-frame only. Seen here are roughly 63,000 clones, roughly 75% observed once, and the top ten hold approximately 20%. Sequenced: PBMCs. Receptor source: a woman aged 40 to 55 in good health and CMV-seropositive. Both conserved end residues are part of each CDR3. D genes are given only for firm matches. The size entry is marked missing in some rows and otherwise reads once, few, many or a size class.

CDR3	DNA	D	size	V	J	length
CAWSQRGLTNEKLFF	TGTGCCTGGAGCCAAAGGGGTTTAACTAATGAAAAACTGTTTTTT	-	few	TRBV30	TRBJ1-4	15
CASSPGTGDYEQYF	TGTGCCAGCTCCCCCGGGACAGGGGATTACGAGCAGTACTTC	TRBD1	-	TRBV18	TRBJ2-7	14
CASSQTTTVNTEAFF	TGTGCCAGCAGCCAAACTACGACAGTGAACACTGAAGCTTTCTTT	-	once	TRBV7-9	TRBJ1-1	15
CASSAAWDSGLFF	TGTGCCAGTAGTGCCGCCTGGGACAGCGGACTGTTTTTT	TRBD1	-	TRBV19	TRBJ1-4	13
CASGGSSNQPQHF	TGTGCCAGCGGGGGGTCCTCCAATCAGCCCCAGCATTTT	-	-	TRBV7-7	TRBJ1-5	13
CASTDTNYGYTF	TGTGCCAGCACGGACACCAACTATGGCTACACCTTC	-	-	TRBV28	TRBJ1-2	12
CASAFGGGTGEQFF	TGTGCTAGTGCCTTTGGGGGGGGGACAGGTGAGCAGTTCTTC	-	-	TRBV12-5	TRBJ2-1	14
CASSRTSGGARVSDTQYF	TGTGCCAGCAGTCGGACTAGCGGGGGGGCACGTGTATCAGATACGCAGTATTTT	TRBD2	once	TRBV2	TRBJ2-3	18
CASSKDSSGANVLTF	TGTGCCAGCAGCAAAGACAGCTCTGGGGCCAACGTCCTGACTTTC	-	-	TRBV9	TRBJ2-6	15
CASSFRDSPLHF	TGCGCCAGCAGCTTCAGGGATTCACCCCTCCACTTT	-	-	TRBV5-1	TRBJ1-6	12
CASSIVGDYNYGYTF	TGTGCCAGTAGTATAGTTGGAGATTATAACTATGGCTACACCTTC	-	few	TRBV19	TRBJ1-2	15
CASSNSKTSDTQYF	TGCGCCAGCAGTAACAGCAAGACCTCAGATACGCAGTATTTT	-	-	TRBV10-1	TRBJ2-3	14
CASSLGTARTDTQYF	TGTGCCAGCAGCTTAGGGACAGCCCGCACAGATACGCAGTATTTT	-	-	TRBV7-2	TRBJ2-3	15
CASSLRTVASVGAKNIQYF	TGCGCCAGCAGCCTCCGGACAGTCGCCTCGGTGGGTGCCAAAAACATTCAGTACTTC	-	-	TRBV5-1	TRBJ2-4	19
CASSGRLAGAYEQYF	TGTGCCAGTAGTGGACGACTAGCGGGGGCCTACGAGCAGTACTTC	TRBD2	-	TRBV19	TRBJ2-7	15
CASRSGGEQYF	TGTGCCAGCCGTTCCGGGGGCGAGCAGTACTTC	-	-	TRBV11-2	TRBJ2-7	11
CASSLGLSTYGYTF	TGTGCCAGCAGCCTTGGACTGAGCACCTATGGCTACACCTTC	-	few	TRBV5-8	TRBJ1-2	14
CASSTSFRAGANVLTF	TGTGCCAGCAGTACATCATTCAGGGCTGGGGCCAACGTCCTGACTTTC	-	-	TRBV28	TRBJ2-6	16
CASQTSGAPTGELFF	TGTGCCTCTCAGACTAGCGGGGCTCCCACCGGGGAGCTGTTTTTT	TRBD2	-	TRBV9	TRBJ2-2	15
CASSADVQGPANYGYTF	TGTGCCAGCAGCGCCGATGTACAGGGTCCGGCTAACTATGGCTACACCTTC	-	-	TRBV7-8	TRBJ1-2	17
CASRQGGGVRHTQYF	TGTGCCAGCAGGCAGGGGGGAGGCGTCAGGCATACGCAGTATTTT	-	-	TRBV6-6	TRBJ2-3	15
CAWSTSLSGEYF	TGTGCCTGGAGTACGTCGTTGTCCGGGGAGTACTTC	-	-	TRBV30	TRBJ2-7	12
CASSYSSARGYQPQHF	TGTGCCAGCAGTTACTCGTCGGCCAGAGGGTATCAGCCCCAGCATTTT	-	once	TRBV6-6	TRBJ1-5	16
CASSVGQGMGVGEKLFF	TGTGCCAGCAGCGTCGGACAGGGTATGGGGGTCGGGGAAAAACTGTTTTTT	TRBD1	-	TRBV9	TRBJ1-4	17
CASSRGTEDTQYF	TGCGCCAGCAGCAGGGGGACAGAAGATACGCAGTATTTT	TRBD1	-	TRBV5-1	TRBJ2-3	13
CASSKARQFSYGYTF	TGTGCCAGCAGCAAAGCCCGACAGTTTTCCTATGGCTACACCTTC	-	-	TRBV21-1	TRBJ1-2	15
CASSRTGAYEQYF	TGTGCCAGCAGTCGGACAGGGGCCTACGAGCAGTACTTC	TRBD1	-	TRBV6-5	TRBJ2-7	13
CASSLDGGPRRGGELFF	TGTGCCAGCAGCTTAGATGGGGGCCCCCGGCGAGGCGGGGAGCTGTTTTTT	-	-	TRBV7-2	TRBJ2-2	17
CAWSVGQGANEKLFF	TGTGCCTGGAGTGTAGGACAGGGGGCTAATGAAAAACTGTTTTTT	TRBD1	once	TRBV30	TRBJ1-4	15
CASSEETGLEDTQYF	TGTGCCAGCAGCGAGGAGACAGGGTTGGAAGATACGCAGTATTTT	TRBD1	-	TRBV5-6	TRBJ2-3	15
CASRVSGSYNEQFF	TGTGCCAGCAGGGTAAGCGGCTCCTACAATGAGCAGTTCTTC	-	-	TRBV2	TRBJ2-1	14
CASSIQGAASQPQHF	TGTGCCAGTAGTATACAGGGGGCGGCCAGTCAGCCCCAGCATTTT	TRBD1	once	TRBV19	TRBJ1-5	15
CASSIGAPLAKNIQYF	TGTGCCAGTAGTATAGGGGCACCTTTAGCCAAAAACATTCAGTACTTC	-	-	TRBV19	TRBJ2-4	16
CASASRTGTYEQYF	TGTGCTAGTGCCTCACGGACAGGGACCTACGAGCAGTACTTC	TRBD1	-	TRBV12-5	TRBJ2-7	14
CASSPSSNSGNTIYF	TGTGCCAGCTCACCAAGTAGCAATTCTGGAAACACCATATATTTT	-	-	TRBV18	TRBJ1-3	15
CASSDVDRRAFF	TGTGCCAGCAGTGACGTAGACAGGAGGGCTTTCTTT	-	-	TRBV2	TRBJ1-1	12
CASSEQVSYNEQFF	TGCGCCAGCAGTGAACAGGTGTCCTACAATGAGCAGTTCTTC	-	-	TRBV10-1	TRBJ2-1	14
CASSYDRGEGPQHF	TGTGCCAGCAGCTACGACAGGGGAGAGGGCCCCCAGCATTTT	TRBD1	-	TRBV7-8	TRBJ1-5	14
CASTNNPAYEQYF	TGTGCCAGCACGAATAACCCTGCCTACGAGCAGTACTTC	-	-	TRBV6-5	TRBJ2-7	13
CASSPPRGRAGEKLFF	TGCGCCAGCAGCCCACCTAGGGGGCGGGCGGGTGAAAAACTGTTTTTT	TRBD1	once	TRBV4-1	TRBJ1-4	16
CASSDAGLKEKLFF	TGTGCCAGCAGTGATGCAGGGCTGAAGGAAAAACTGTTTTTT	-	-	TRBV2	TRBJ1-4	14
CASSPPGQNYEQYF	TGTGCCAGCAGCCCTCCGGGACAGAACTACGAGCAGTACTTC	TRBD1	-	TRBV5-4	TRBJ2-7	14
CASSYLDRDQPQHF	TGTGCCAGCAGTTATCTGGACAGGGATCAGCCCCAGCATTTT	TRBD1	few	TRBV6-1	TRBJ1-5	14
CASSSGDPGNEQFF	TGTGCCAGCAGCTCAGGGGACCCGGGCAATGAGCAGTTCTTC	-	-	TRBV27	TRBJ2-1	14
CASSPNAGGGNIQYF	TGCGCCAGCAGCCCGAACGCCGGGGGTGGAAACATTCAGTACTTC	-	-	TRBV4-3	TRBJ2-4	15
CASSSPGQDYEQYF	TGTGCCAGCAGCTCGCCGGGACAGGATTACGAGCAGTACTTC	TRBD1	-	TRBV5-6	TRBJ2-7	14
CASSLSLAKNIQYF	TGCGCCAGCAGCTTAAGCCTAGCCAAAAACATTCAGTACTTC	-	-	TRBV5-1	TRBJ2-4	14
CASSDRTGWNTEAFF	TGTGCCAGCAGTGATCGGACAGGGTGGAACACTGAAGCTTTCTTT	TRBD1	-	TRBV6-1	TRBJ1-1	15